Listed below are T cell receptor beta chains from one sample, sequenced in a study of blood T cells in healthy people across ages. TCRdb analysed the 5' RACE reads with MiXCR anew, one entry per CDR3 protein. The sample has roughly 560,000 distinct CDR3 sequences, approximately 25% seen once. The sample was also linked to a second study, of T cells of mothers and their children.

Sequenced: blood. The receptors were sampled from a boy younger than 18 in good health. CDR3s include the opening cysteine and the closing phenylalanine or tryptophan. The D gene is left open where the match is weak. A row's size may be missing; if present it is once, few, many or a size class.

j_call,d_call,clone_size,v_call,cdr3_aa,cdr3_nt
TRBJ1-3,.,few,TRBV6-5,CASRRNREGGNTIYF,TGTGCCAGCAGACGGAACAGGGAAGGTGGAAACACCATATATTTT
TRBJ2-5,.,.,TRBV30,CAWSGGWGTQYF,TGTGCCTGGAGTGGGGGCTGGGGGACCCAGTACTTC
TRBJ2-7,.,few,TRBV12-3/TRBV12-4,CASRNSETSYEQYF,TGTGCCAGCAGGAACAGTGAGACCTCCTACGAGCAGTACTTC
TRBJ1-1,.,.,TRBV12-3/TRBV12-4,CASRQPGGTEAFF,TGTGCCAGCAGGCAACCAGGTGGCACTGAAGCTTTCTTT
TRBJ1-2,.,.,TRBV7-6,CASSERGPGYGYTF,TGTGCCAGCAGCGAGCGTGGCCCGGGCTATGGCTACACCTTC
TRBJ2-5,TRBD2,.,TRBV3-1,CASSLTQGTSGGRETQYF,TGTGCCAGCAGCCTTACGCAGGGGACTAGCGGGGGTCGGGAGACCCAGTACTTC
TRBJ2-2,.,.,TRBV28,CASSPISLPNTGELFF,TGTGCCAGCAGTCCAATTTCACTGCCGAACACCGGGGAGCTGTTTTTT
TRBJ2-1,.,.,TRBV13,CASSLKGLVGEQFF,TGTGCCAGCAGCTTAAAGGGTCTAGTGGGTGAGCAGTTCTTC
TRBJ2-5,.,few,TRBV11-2,CASSSSGVGETQYF,TGTGCCAGCAGCTCATCAGGGGTCGGAGAGACCCAGTACTTC
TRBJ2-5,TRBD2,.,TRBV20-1,CRAAGRDQETQYF,TGCAGGGCAGCGGGGAGAGACCAAGAGACCCAGTACTTC
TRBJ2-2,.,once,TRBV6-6,CASSYSSPGELFF,TGTGCCAGCAGTTACTCATCCCCCGGGGAGCTGTTTTTT
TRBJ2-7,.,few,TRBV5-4,CASSLGLAEQYF,TGTGCCAGCAGCTTGGGCCTGGCCGAGCAGTACTTC
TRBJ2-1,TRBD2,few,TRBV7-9,CASSPRTSLGNEQFF,TGTGCCAGCAGCCCCAGGACTAGCTTAGGCAATGAGCAGTTCTTC
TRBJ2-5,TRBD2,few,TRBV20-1,CSAESGSGQETQYF,TGCAGTGCCGAAAGCGGGAGTGGCCAAGAGACCCAGTACTTC
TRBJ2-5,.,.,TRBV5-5,CASSLEGYQETRYF,TGTGCCAGCAGCTTGGAGGGGTACCAAGAGACCCGGTACTTC
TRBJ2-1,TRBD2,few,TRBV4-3,CASSQGTSGGFSYNEQFF,TGCGCCAGCAGCCAAGGGACTAGCGGGGGGTTCTCCTACAATGAGCAGTTCTTC
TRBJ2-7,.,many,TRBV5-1,CASRLGAYEQYF,TGCGCCAGCAGACTGGGGGCCTACGAGCAGTACTTC
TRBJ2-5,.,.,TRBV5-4,CASSFTGIEETQYF,TGTGCCAGCAGCTTCACTGGCATCGAAGAGACCCAGTACTTC
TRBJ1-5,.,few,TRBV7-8,CASSLEAIPVINQPQHF,TGTGCCAGCAGCTTAGAGGCGATACCAGTAATCAATCAGCCCCAGCATTTT
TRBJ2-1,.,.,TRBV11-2,CASSPGQDLISYNEQFF,TGCGCCAGCAGCCCAGGCCAGGACTTGATCTCCTACAATGAGCAGTTCTTC
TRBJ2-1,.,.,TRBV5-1,CASSLGVGVVYEQFF,TGCGCCAGCAGCTTGGGCGTGGGGGTCGTTTATGAGCAGTTCTTC
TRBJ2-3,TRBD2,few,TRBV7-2,CASSARRGRRTDTQYF,TGTGCCAGCAGCGCTAGGCGCGGGAGGCGCACAGATACGCAGTATTTT
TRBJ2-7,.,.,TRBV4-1,CASSQGFGTLGSYEQYF,TGCGCCAGCAGCCAAGGCTTCGGAACACTTGGCTCCTACGAGCAGTACTTC
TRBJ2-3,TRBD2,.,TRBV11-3,CASSSGLGTQYF,TGTGCCAGCAGCTCTGGACTAGGAACGCAGTATTTT
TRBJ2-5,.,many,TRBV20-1,CSARGLSNQETQYF,TGCAGTGCTAGAGGGCTTAGCAACCAAGAGACCCAGTACTTC
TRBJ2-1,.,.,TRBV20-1,CSAPFSYNEQFF,TGCAGTGCCCCGTTTTCCTACAATGAGCAGTTCTTC
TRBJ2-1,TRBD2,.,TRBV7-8,CASSVTGTSGKYEQFF,TGTGCCAGCAGCGTCACCGGGACTAGCGGGAAGTATGAGCAGTTCTTC
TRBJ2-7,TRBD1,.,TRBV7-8,CASSLGGQGPVEQYF,TGTGCCAGCAGCTTAGGTGGACAGGGTCCGGTCGAGCAGTACTTC
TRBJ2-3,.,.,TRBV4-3,CASSPREGGSTDTQYF,TGCGCCAGCAGCCCCCGGGAAGGCGGATCCACAGATACGCAGTATTTT
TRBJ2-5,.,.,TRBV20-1,CSARDLLETQYF,TGCAGTGCTAGAGATCTTCTGGAGACCCAGTACTTC
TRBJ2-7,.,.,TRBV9,CASSVGSGVGEQYF,TGTGCCAGCAGCGTAGGCTCCGGGGTCGGGGAGCAGTACTTC
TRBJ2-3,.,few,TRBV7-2,CASSSPIRAEPYF,TGTGCCAGCAGCTCTCCCATTCGCGCGGAACCGTATTTT
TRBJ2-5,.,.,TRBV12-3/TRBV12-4,CASTLETRETQYF,TGTGCCAGCACGTTGGAGACCCGGGAGACCCAGTACTTC
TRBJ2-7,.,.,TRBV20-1,CSARVGERAMTYEQYF,TGCAGTGCTAGAGTCGGGGAGCGGGCAATGACCTACGAGCAGTACTTC
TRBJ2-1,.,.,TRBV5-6,CASSASYRGGYNEQFF,TGTGCCAGCAGCGCCTCCTACCGTGGGGGGTACAATGAGCAGTTCTTC
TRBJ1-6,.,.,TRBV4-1,CASSQDSRGGSPLHF,TGCGCCAGCAGCCAAGATAGTCGAGGTGGCTCACCCCTCCACTTT
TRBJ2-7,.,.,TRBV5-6,CASSLARTDEQYF,TGTGCCAGCAGCTTGGCCCGCACAGACGAGCAGTACTTC
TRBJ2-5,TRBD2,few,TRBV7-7,CASSLEIGAGEETQYF,TGTGCTAGCAGCTTAGAAATTGGAGCGGGGGAAGAGACCCAGTACTTC
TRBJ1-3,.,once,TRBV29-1,CSVRARNTIYF,TGCAGCGTCAGGGCGAGAAACACCATATATTTT
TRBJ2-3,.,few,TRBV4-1,CASSHGPGATDTQYF,TGCGCCAGCAGCCACGGACCTGGGGCCACAGATACGCAGTATTTT
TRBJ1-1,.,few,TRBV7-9,CASSLGKNTEAFF,TGTGCCAGCAGCTTGGGCAAGAACACTGAAGCTTTCTTT
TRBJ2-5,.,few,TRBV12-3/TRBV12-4,CASSIQGRETQYF,TGTGCCAGCAGTATACAGGGAAGAGAGACCCAGTACTTC
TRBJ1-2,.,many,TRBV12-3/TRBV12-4,CASSFWFTYYGYTF,TGTGCCAGCAGTTTTTGGTTCACCTACTATGGCTACACCTTC
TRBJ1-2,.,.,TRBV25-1,CASSETTRRGAFRGYTF,TGTGCCAGCAGTGAAACAACTCGAAGAGGGGCCTTTCGAGGCTACACCTTC
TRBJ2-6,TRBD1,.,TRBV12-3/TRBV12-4,CASSFSARGILIGANVLTF,TGTGCCAGCAGTTTCTCCGCCAGGGGGATTCTGATTGGGGCCAACGTCCTGACTTTC
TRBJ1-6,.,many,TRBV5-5,CASSFGRDNSPLHF,TGTGCCAGCAGCTTCGGCAGAGATAATTCACCCCTCCACTTT
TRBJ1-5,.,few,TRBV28,CASSLVGNQPQHF,TGTGCCAGCAGTTTGGTGGGGAATCAGCCCCAGCATTTT
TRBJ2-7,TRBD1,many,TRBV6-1,CASSWDRNYEQYF,TGTGCCAGCAGCTGGGACAGGAACTACGAGCAGTACTTC
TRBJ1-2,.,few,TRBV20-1,CSARTEGGYTF,TGCAGTGCCAGGACAGAGGGTGGCTACACCTTC
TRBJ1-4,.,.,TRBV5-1,CASSGEAYEKLFF,TGCGCCAGCAGCGGGGAGGCTTATGAAAAACTGTTTTTT
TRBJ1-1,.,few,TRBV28,CASSSDLPGGAFF,TGTGCCAGCAGTTCCGACCTCCCGGGGGGTGCTTTCTTT
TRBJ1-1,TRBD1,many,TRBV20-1,CSARAQGVRTEAFF,TGCAGTGCTAGGGCCCAGGGGGTCCGAACTGAAGCTTTCTTT